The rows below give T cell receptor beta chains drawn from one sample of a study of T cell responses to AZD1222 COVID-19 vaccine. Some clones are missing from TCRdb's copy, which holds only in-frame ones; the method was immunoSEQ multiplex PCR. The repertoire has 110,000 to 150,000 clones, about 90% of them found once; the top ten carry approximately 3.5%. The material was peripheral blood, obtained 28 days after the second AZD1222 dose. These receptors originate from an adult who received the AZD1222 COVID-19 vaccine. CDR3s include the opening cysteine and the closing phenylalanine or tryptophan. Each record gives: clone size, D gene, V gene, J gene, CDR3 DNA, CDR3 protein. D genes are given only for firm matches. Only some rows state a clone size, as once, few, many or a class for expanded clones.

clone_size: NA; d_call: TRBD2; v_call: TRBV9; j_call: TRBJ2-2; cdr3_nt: TGTGCCACCAATGAGACTAGCGGGAGGAAGAACACCGGGGAGCTGTTTTTT; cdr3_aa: CATNETSGRKNTGELFF
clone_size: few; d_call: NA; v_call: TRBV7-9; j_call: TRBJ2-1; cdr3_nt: TGTGCCAGCAGCACTCAGAGCAATGAGCAGTTCTTC; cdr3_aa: CASSTQSNEQFF
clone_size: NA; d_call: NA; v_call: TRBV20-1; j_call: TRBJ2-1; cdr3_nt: TGCAGTGCTAGTCCCACCACCTCCTACAATGAGCAGTTCTTC; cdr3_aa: CSASPTTSYNEQFF
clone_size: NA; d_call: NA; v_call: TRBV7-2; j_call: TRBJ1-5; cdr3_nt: TGTGCCAGCAGCTTAGAGTCGCGTCAGGGCAATCAGCCCCAGCATTTT; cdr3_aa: CASSLESRQGNQPQHF
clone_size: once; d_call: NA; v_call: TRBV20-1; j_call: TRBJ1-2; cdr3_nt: TGCAGTGCCCCGGGAGGCTACACCTTC; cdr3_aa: CSAPGGYTF
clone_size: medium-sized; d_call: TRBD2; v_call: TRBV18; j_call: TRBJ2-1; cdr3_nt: TGTGCCAGCCCCGGACTAGCGGGAGTCAGGAATGAGCAGTTCTTC; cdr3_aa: CASPGLAGVRNEQFF
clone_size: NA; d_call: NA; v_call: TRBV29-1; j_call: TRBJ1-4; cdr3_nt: TGCAGTGCAACCTCGGCCGGCTGGGATGAAAAACTGTTTTTT; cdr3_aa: CSATSAGWDEKLFF
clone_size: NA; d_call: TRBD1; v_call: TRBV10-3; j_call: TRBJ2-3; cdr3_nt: TGTGCCATCAGTGAAAGGACAGGGATCGGAGATACGCAGTATTTT; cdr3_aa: CAISERTGIGDTQYF
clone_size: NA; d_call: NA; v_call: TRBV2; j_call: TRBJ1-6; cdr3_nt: TGTGCCAGCAGTGAAGGGATGAATAATTCACCCCTCCACTTT; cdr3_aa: CASSEGMNNSPLHF
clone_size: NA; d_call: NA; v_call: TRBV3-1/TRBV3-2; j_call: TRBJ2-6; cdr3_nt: TGTGCCAGCAGCCAAGACAGGGTGGCAGGGGCCAACGTCCTGACTTTC; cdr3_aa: CASSQDRVAGANVLTF
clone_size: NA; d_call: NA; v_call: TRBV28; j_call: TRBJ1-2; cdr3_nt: TGTGCCAGCACTCCCCCGGTCGGGCTTAACTATGGCTACACCTTC; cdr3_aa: CASTPPVGLNYGYTF
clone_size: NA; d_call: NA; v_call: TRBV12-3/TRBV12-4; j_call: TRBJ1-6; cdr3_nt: TGTGCCAGCAGCCTCCCGGGGGCACCCCTCCACTTT; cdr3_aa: CASSLPGAPLHF
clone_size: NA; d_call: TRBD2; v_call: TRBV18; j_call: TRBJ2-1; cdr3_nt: TGTGCCAGCTCCTTAGCTTTGACTAGCGGGAGTGAGGATGAGCAGTTCTTC; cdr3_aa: CASSLALTSGSEDEQFF
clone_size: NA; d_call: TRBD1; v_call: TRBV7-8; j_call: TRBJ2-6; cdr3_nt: TGTGCCAGCAGCTCCTCTTGGGGACAGGGGGCTGGGGCCAACGTCCTGACTTTC; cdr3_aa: CASSSSWGQGAGANVLTF
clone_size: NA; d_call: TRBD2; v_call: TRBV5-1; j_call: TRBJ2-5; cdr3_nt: TGCGCCAGCAGCTCCATCGGGGCGGGAGTCGAAGAGACCCAGTACTTC; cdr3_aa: CASSSIGAGVEETQYF
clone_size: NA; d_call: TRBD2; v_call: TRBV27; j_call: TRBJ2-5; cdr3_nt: TGTGCCAGCAGTTCGGCGGGAGGGTCGCAGACCCAGTACTTC; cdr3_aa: CASSSAGGSQTQYF
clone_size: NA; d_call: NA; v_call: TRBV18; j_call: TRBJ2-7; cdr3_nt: TGTGCCAGCTCACCTGGGGGAACTCACCTTAGCTACGAGCAGTACTTC; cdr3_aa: CASSPGGTHLSYEQYF
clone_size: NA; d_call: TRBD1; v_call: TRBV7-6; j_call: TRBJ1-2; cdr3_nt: TGTGCCAGCAGCGGGACAGTTGATGCCAGGCAAGGCTACACCTTC; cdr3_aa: CASSGTVDARQGYTF
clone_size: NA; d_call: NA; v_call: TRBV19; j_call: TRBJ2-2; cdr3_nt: TGTGCCAGTAGTATTGGGTCAGGGACCAACACCGGGGAGCTGTTTTTT; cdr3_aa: CASSIGSGTNTGELFF
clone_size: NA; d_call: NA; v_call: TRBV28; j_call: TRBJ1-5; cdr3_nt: TGTGCCAGCAGATCAACCGGCGGGAGGGCCGCTCAGCCCCAGCATTTT; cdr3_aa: CASRSTGGRAAQPQHF
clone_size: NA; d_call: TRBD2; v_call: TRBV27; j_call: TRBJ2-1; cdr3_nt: TGTGCCAGCAGGGGACTAGCGGTCTACAATGAGCAGTTCTTC; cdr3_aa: CASRGLAVYNEQFF
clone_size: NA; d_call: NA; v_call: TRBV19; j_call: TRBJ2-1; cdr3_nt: TGTGCCACAAGGGCTGGATTTTACAATGAGCAGTTCTTC; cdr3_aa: CATRAGFYNEQFF
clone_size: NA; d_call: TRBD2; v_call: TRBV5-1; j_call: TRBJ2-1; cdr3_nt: TGCGCCAGCAGTGCTCTTGGTTCTAGCGGCTACAATGAGCAGTTCTTC; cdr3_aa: CASSALGSSGYNEQFF
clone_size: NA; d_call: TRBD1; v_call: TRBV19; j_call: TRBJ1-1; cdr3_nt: TGTGCCAGTAGCTTCAGGGGGCAGGGTGAAGCTTTCTTT; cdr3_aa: CASSFRGQGEAFF
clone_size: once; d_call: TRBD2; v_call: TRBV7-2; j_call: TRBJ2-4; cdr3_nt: TGTGCCAGCAGCTTAGGGACTAGCGGGATTAGCAAAAACATTCAGTACTTC; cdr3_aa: CASSLGTSGISKNIQYF
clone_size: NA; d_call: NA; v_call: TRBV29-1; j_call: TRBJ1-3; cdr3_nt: TGCAGCGTCGAAACATCTGGAAACACCATATATTTT; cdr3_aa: CSVETSGNTIYF
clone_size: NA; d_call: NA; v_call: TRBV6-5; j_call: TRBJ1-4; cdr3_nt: TGTGCCAGCTCAGAAGGGACCGCGGGTGAAAAACTGTTTTTT; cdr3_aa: CASSEGTAGEKLFF
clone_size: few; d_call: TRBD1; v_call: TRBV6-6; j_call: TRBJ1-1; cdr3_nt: TGTGCCAGCAGTTACTCTTGGGACAGGGGACCTCGGGCGGCTTTCTTT; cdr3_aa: CASSYSWDRGPRAAFF
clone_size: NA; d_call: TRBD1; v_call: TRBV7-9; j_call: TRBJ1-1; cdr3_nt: TGTGCCAGCAGCTTACGGGGGACAGGGATGGACACTGAAGCTTTCTTT; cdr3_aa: CASSLRGTGMDTEAFF
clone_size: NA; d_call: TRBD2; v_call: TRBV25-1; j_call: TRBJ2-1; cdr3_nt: TGTGCCAGCAGTTACCCGGGACTAGCGGGCCATGAGCAGTTCTTC; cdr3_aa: CASSYPGLAGHEQFF
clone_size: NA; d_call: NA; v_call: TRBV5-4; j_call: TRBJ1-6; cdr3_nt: TGTGCCAGCAGCTCCTCCACCCCGACGTATAATTCACCCCTCCACTTT; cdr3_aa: CASSSSTPTYNSPLHF
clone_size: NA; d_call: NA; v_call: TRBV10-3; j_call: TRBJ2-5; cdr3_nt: TGTGCCACCAATCGGGACCCCCAAGAGACCCAGTACTTC; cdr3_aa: CATNRDPQETQYF
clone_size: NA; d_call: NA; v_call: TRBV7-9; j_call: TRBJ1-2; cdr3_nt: TGTGCCAGCAGCTTAGTCTCGCAGGCCACGATCGGCTACACCTTC; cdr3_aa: CASSLVSQATIGYTF
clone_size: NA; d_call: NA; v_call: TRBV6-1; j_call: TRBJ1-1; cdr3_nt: TGTGCCAGCAGTGAGGGACATATGAACACTGAAGCTTTCTTT; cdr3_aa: CASSEGHMNTEAFF
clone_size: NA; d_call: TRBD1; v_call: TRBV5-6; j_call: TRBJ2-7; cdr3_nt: TGTGCCAGCAGCACAAGGACAGGGTTCGACGAGCAGTACTTC; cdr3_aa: CASSTRTGFDEQYF
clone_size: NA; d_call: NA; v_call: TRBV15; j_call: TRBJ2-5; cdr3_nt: TGTGCCACCAGCAGAGCGGTCAGGGCCGGAGGAGAGACCCAGTACTTC; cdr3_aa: CATSRAVRAGGETQYF
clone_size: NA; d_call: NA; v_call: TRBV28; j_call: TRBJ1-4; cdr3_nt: TGTGCCAGCAGTTTAGGAGGGGGGAAATTTGCAACTAATGAAAAACTGTTTTTT; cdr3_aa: CASSLGGGKFATNEKLFF
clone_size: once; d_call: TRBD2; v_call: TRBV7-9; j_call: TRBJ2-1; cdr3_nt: TGTGCCAGCAGCTTAGCAGCACTAGCGGGAGGTCTATATGAGCAGTTCTTC; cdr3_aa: CASSLAALAGGLYEQFF
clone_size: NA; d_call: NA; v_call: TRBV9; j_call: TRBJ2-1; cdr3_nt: TGTGCCAGCAGCGCCGGACCTGACAATGAGCAGTTCTTC; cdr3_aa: CASSAGPDNEQFF
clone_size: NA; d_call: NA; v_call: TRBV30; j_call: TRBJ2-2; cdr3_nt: TGTGCCTGGAGTGAGGCGGCTTGGGCTTCGTCCGGGGAGCTGTTTTTT; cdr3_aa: CAWSEAAWASSGELFF
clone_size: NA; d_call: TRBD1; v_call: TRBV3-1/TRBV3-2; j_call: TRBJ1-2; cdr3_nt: TGTGCCAGCAGCCACATCGGACAGGGGAGGAATGGCTACACCTTC; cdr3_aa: CASSHIGQGRNGYTF
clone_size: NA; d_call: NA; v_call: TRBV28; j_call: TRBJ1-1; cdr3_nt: TGTGCCAGCAGACGCAGCATGAACACTGAAGCTTTCTTT; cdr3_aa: CASRRSMNTEAFF
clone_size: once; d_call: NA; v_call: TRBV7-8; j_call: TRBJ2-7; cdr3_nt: TGTGCCAGCAGCCTCAAAGGGGGCGAGCAGTACTTC; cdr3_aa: CASSLKGGEQYF
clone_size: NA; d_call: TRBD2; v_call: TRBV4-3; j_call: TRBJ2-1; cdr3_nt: TGCGCCAGCAGCCAGGATGGGACTAGCGGGAGGGAAGAGCAGTTCTTC; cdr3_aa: CASSQDGTSGREEQFF
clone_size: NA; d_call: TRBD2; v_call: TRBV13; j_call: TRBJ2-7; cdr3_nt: TGTGCCAGCAGCTTAGGAGCGGGGACGGGGCTTTACGAGCAGTACTTC; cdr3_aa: CASSLGAGTGLYEQYF
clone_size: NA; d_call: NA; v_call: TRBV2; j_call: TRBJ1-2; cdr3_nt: TGTGCCAGCAGTGAGAGACAGAACTATGGCTACACCTTC; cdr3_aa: CASSERQNYGYTF
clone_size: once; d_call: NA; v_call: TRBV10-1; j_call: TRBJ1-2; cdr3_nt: TGCGCCAGCAGTGAGAAGGCACAACTGGGGGGCTACACCTTC; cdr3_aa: CASSEKAQLGGYTF
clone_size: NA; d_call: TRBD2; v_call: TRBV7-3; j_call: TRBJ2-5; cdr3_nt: TGTGCCAGCACCCTAGCGGGTCTCTCCTCCACCCAGACCCAGTACTTC; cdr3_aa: CASTLAGLSSTQTQYF
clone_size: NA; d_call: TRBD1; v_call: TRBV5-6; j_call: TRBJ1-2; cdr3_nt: TGTGCCAGCAGCTTCGAGCGACAGGGCGGTCACACCTTC; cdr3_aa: CASSFERQGGHTF
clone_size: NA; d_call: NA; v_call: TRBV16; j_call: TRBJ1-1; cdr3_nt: TGTGCCAGCAGCCACAGGGACGTGAACACTGAAGCTTTCTTT; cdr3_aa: CASSHRDVNTEAFF
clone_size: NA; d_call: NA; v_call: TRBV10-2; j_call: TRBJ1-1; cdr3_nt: TGCGCCAGCAGTGAGTCAGGTCACTGGAACACTGAAGCTTTCTTT; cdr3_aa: CASSESGHWNTEAFF
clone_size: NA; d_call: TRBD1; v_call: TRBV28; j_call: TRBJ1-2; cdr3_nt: TGTGCCAGCAGTTATACAGGGGATAACTATGGCTACACCTTC; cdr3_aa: CASSYTGDNYGYTF
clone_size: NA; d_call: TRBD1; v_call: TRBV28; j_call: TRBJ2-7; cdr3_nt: TGTGCCAGCACCCTAGGACAGGGGTACGAGCAGTACTTC; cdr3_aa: CASTLGQGYEQYF
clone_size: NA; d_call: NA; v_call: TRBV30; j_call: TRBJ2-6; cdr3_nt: TGTGCCTGGAGCCTGGGGGCCAACGTCCTGACTTTC; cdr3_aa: CAWSLGANVLTF
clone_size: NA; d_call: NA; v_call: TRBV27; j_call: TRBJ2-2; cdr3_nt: TGTGCCAGCAGTTTTAAATCCCCCCCTCTCACCGGGGAGCTGTTTTTT; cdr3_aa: CASSFKSPPLTGELFF